This T cell receptor (beta chain) comes out of a study of beta chain features in type 1 diabetes. Study at large: Healthy donors and patients had similar age, gender and cell yields. Overall study results and limits: Researchers report that Type 1 diabetes patients had moderately but significantly shorter TCRB CDR3s across all four CD4+ subsets.

This clone came up a few times. What it binds is unknown. A single heparinised draw of approximately 100 mL on average was taken per donor. Researchers reported sorting CD4+ naive, central memory, regulatory and stem cell-like memory cells via CD45RO/CCR7/CD25/CD127/CD95/CD27. The sequenced template was cDNA made from the entire isolated RNA. TCRdb's copy holds only in-frame clones and misses some; the assay was immunoSEQ multiplex PCR. The repertoire has over 700,000 clones, 17% of them found once; the top ten carry 0.02% to 0.03%. The sequenced sample was naive CD4+ T cells from blood. This clonotype was sampled from a woman between 18 and 29 years old in good health.

The CDR3 sequence is CASSLGGMDSEQYF. For the CDR3, the DNA is TGTGCCAGCAGCTTGGGAGGCATGGATAGCGAGCAGTACTTC. The rearrangement links TRBV5-4 to TRBJ2-7; no clear D. V was pared by 0 bases and J by 6 bases, with 13 bases between. From germline, CDR1 is SGHNT and CDR2 YYREEE (reference sequence). This CDR3 has 14 residues.